These T cell receptor beta chains were read from a single sample in a study of OX40 agonist ivuxolimab in advanced cancers. Clones were read by immunoSEQ multiplex PCR, and TCRdb kept only the in-frame ones, dropping some. The sample lists about 83,000 clones, about 89% occurring once. This specimen was CD4+ or CD8+ T cells sorted from blood, taken in a trial of the OX40 agonist ivuxolimab. These receptor sequences come from an adult with an advanced solid tumor such as melanoma, head and neck, liver or kidney cancer. CDR3s include the opening cysteine and the closing phenylalanine or tryptophan.

length	V	J	CDR3
16	TRBV27	TRBJ2-1	CASTPSGGETYNEQFF
15	TRBV5-6	TRBJ2-3	CASSLPRTNTDTQYF
13	TRBV30	TRBJ1-2	CAWSRAGWDGYTF
13	TRBV28	TRBJ2-7	CASSPRGRAEQYF
13	TRBV30	TRBJ1-5	CAWSRQGSQPQHF
12	TRBV9	TRBJ2-1	CASSVSYNEQFF
15	TRBV9	TRBJ2-3	CASSALDSVADTQYF
13	TRBV9	TRBJ2-5	CASRGLGQETQYF
14	TRBV6-1	TRBJ2-7	CASSGIGQFYEQYF
14	TRBV28	TRBJ2-1	CASSLAGALSEQFF
15	TRBV6-1	TRBJ1-2	CASSVFRGPLYGYTF
14	TRBV4-3	TRBJ2-7	CASSQDAGFYEQYF
12	TRBV10-3	TRBJ1-3	CAISGDGNTIYF
17	TRBV28	TRBJ2-1	CASSYTQGFRSYNEQFF
15	TRBV12-5	TRBJ1-2	CASGLDRGMNYGYTF
16	TRBV7-9	TRBJ2-4	CASSSTKEGRQNIQYF
13	TRBV11-3	TRBJ1-2	CASSNLGGYGYTF
14	TRBV11-2	TRBJ2-1	CASSISGRYNEQFF
15	TRBV6-5	TRBJ2-2	CASTKDRGYTGELFF
16	TRBV28	TRBJ1-6	CASSLQALLEDSPLHF
13	TRBV9	TRBJ1-2	CASSPDRDYGYTF
13	TRBV9	TRBJ1-1	CASSVLGGTEAFF
12	TRBV14	TRBJ2-3	CASGPGGHTQYF
16	TRBV28	TRBJ1-4	CASSQGRWLTNEKLFF
14	TRBV30	TRBJ2-7	CAWNPGTGALEQYF
15	TRBV7-2	TRBJ2-4	CASSLPPGGLDIQYF
15	TRBV27	TRBJ1-2	CASSLFPTGGSGYTF
15	TRBV15	TRBJ2-1	CATSRQSGVYNEQFF
13	TRBV15	TRBJ2-2	CATSRANTGELFF
15	TRBV19	TRBJ1-6	CASSIEFYYNSPLHF
14	TRBV28	TRBJ1-5	CASSMTGPNQPQHF
12	TRBV11-3	TRBJ1-5	CASSPRYQPQHF
16	TRBV6-5	TRBJ2-1	CASSYSTGQVYNEQFF
13	TRBV7-9	TRBJ1-4	CASSPSGSEKLFF
12	TRBV11-2	TRBJ2-3	CASSLWRYTQYF
15	TRBV6-5	TRBJ1-3	CASSGTGGSGNTIYF
14	TRBV28	TRBJ2-7	CASSLLGPNYEQYF
13	TRBV28	TRBJ1-1	CASSGTGRGDAFF
14	TRBV19	TRBJ1-3	CASSDRGLGNTIYF
16	TRBV10-3	TRBJ2-5	CAISDPAGSVVETQYF
12	TRBV9	TRBJ1-2	CASSVQGSGYTF
13	TRBV28	TRBJ1-1	CASSATGSYEAFF
13	TRBV7-8	TRBJ2-3	CASSVEYGDTQYF
14	TRBV6-5	TRBJ1-1	CASSLGFWETEAFF
13	TRBV27	TRBJ1-2	CASSLEGNYGYTF
15	TRBV6-6	TRBJ2-3	CASSYSRGAADTQYF
14	TRBV28	TRBJ2-6	CASSPGIGANVLTF
13	TRBV7-3	TRBJ2-3	CASSFGITDTQYF
11	TRBV6-5	TRBJ2-7	CASGTPYEQYF
15	TRBV6-5	TRBJ1-2	CASSSRQAGGYGYTF
19	TRBV4-3	TRBJ2-6	CASSQHAGQVWSGANVLTF
15	TRBV19	TRBJ2-6	CASSMVPLGANVLTF
15	TRBV6-5	TRBJ1-1	CASSPTGLDFFGAFF